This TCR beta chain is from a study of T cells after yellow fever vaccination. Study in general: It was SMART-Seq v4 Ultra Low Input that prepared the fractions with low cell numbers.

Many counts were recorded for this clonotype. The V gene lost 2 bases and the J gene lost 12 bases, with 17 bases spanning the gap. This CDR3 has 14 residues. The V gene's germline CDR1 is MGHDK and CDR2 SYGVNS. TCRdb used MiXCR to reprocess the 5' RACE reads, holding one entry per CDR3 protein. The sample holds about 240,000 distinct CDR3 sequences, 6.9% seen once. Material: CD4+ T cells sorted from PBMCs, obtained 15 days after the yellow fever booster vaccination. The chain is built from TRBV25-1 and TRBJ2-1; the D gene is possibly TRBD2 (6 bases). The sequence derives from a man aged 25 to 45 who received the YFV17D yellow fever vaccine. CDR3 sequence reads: CASSENLARGWQFF. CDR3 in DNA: TGTGCCAGCAGTGAAAACCTAGCGAGGGGTTGGCAGTTCTTC.